These T cell receptor beta chains were read from a single sample in a study of blood T cell repertoires in COVID-19. The protocol was immunoSEQ multiplex PCR, while the TCRdb copy is restricted to in-frame clones and leaves out a portion. Among about 130,000 clones listed, around 89% were seen once. Sequenced material: peripheral blood. The receptors were gathered from a man aged 55 to 70 with COVID-19, enrolled during active disease. The CDR3 runs from the conserved cysteine through the conserved F or W. Fields, in order: V gene, clone size, D gene, J gene, CDR3 protein, CDR3 DNA. D genes are given only for firm matches. Rows give clone size only sometimes, using once, few, many, or a class for an expanded clone.

>TRBV5-5|.|TRBD1|TRBJ1-5
CASSYTGGGNQPQHF
TGTGCCAGCAGCTATACAGGGGGCGGGAATCAGCCCCAGCATTTT
>TRBV11-2|.|.|TRBJ2-4
CASSLFSGVAKNIQYF
TGTGCCAGCAGCTTGTTTAGCGGAGTAGCCAAAAACATTCAGTACTTC
>TRBV19|.|.|TRBJ2-7
CATGGGAYDEQYF
TGTGCCACCGGGGGAGGCGCCTACGACGAGCAGTACTTC
>TRBV7-3|.|.|TRBJ1-1
CASSLIGTSGTEAFF
TGTGCCAGCAGCTTAATAGGCACCTCAGGCACTGAAGCTTTCTTT
>TRBV5-1|.|.|TRBJ1-4
CASSVQSTTNEKLFF
TGCGCCAGCAGTGTTCAGTCAACAACTAATGAAAAACTGTTTTTT
>TRBV11-1|.|.|TRBJ1-1
CASSLRGLGTEAFF
TGTGCCAGCAGCTTACGGGGGTTAGGCACTGAAGCTTTCTTT
>TRBV6-5|.|.|TRBJ2-3
CASSYSQGDTQYF
TGTGCCAGCAGTTACTCGCAGGGGGATACGCAGTATTTT
>TRBV5-1|.|TRBD2|TRBJ2-5
CASSQTSEETQYF
TGCGCCAGCAGCCAAACTAGCGAGGAGACCCAGTACTTC
>TRBV4-1|.|TRBD1|TRBJ1-1
CASSLEEQGSGGNTEAFF
TGCGCCAGCAGCCTGGAGGAACAGGGGAGCGGTGGGAACACTGAAGCTTTCTTT
>TRBV27|.|.|TRBJ2-4
CASSAWTDLAKNIQYF
TGTGCCAGCAGTGCCTGGACAGATCTAGCCAAAAACATTCAGTACTTC
>TRBV10-3|.|.|TRBJ1-1
CAISPGVQMNTEAFF
TGTGCCATCAGCCCAGGGGTGCAAATGAACACTGAAGCTTTCTTT
>TRBV28|.|.|TRBJ1-1
CASSPGPLFGAEAFF
TGTGCCAGCAGCCCCGGGCCTTTATTCGGGGCTGAAGCTTTCTTT
>TRBV9|.|.|TRBJ1-1
CASSVGGMNTEAFF
TGTGCCAGCAGCGTTGGAGGCATGAACACTGAAGCTTTCTTT
>TRBV3-1/TRBV3-2|.|.|TRBJ1-6
CASSQEGGGWNSPLHF
TGTGCCAGCAGCCAAGAGGGGGGAGGATGGAATTCACCCCTCCACTTT
>TRBV18|.|.|TRBJ1-5
CASSPFQDSSNQPQHF
TGTGCCAGCTCACCCTTCCAGGACAGTAGCAATCAGCCCCAGCATTTT
>TRBV6-5|few|.|TRBJ1-2
CASSPSSQANYGYTF
TGTGCCAGCAGTCCTTCCAGTCAGGCCAACTATGGCTACACCTTC
>TRBV10-3|.|TRBD1|TRBJ1-1
CATRPGQSTEAFF
TGTGCCACCCGTCCGGGACAGAGCACTGAAGCTTTCTTT
>TRBV10-3|.|.|TRBJ1-5
CAISVGGDSNQPQHF
TGTGCCATCAGTGTCGGGGGGGATAGCAATCAGCCCCAGCATTTT
>TRBV4-2|.|.|TRBJ1-6
CASSQDGQEDSPLHF
TGTGCCAGCAGCCAAGACGGGCAGGAGGATTCACCCCTCCACTTT
>TRBV5-6|.|TRBD1|TRBJ2-7
CASSFGRGPSYEQYF
TGTGCCAGCAGCTTTGGCAGGGGGCCCTCCTACGAGCAGTACTTC
>TRBV6-1|.|.|TRBJ2-5
CASSESPSRGTQYF
TGTGCCAGCAGTGAATCGCCATCAAGAGGGACCCAGTACTTC
>TRBV6-2/TRBV6-3|.|TRBD2|TRBJ2-1
CASSYWATSGDEQFF
TGTGCCAGCAGTTACTGGGCGACTAGCGGAGATGAGCAGTTCTTC
>TRBV6-5|.|.|TRBJ1-5
CASSSRGKGRQPQHF
TGTGCCAGCAGTTCCCGGGGGAAGGGGAGGCAGCCCCAGCATTTT
>TRBV30|.|.|TRBJ1-6
CAWSVSGQTYNSPLHF
TGTGCCTGGAGTGTGTCGGGACAAACCTATAATTCACCCCTCCACTTT
>TRBV7-9|.|.|TRBJ1-1
CASSLGGSTEAFF
TGTGCCAGCAGCTTAGGGGGCTCAACTGAAGCTTTCTTT
>TRBV7-3|.|TRBD2|TRBJ2-2
CASSPAGANTGELFF
TGTGCCAGCAGCCCCGCGGGGGCGAACACCGGGGAGCTGTTTTTT
>TRBV25-1|.|TRBD1|TRBJ1-1
CASSERDRGLGEAFF
TGTGCCAGCAGTGAACGGGACAGGGGGCTTGGTGAAGCTTTCTTT
>TRBV15|.|.|TRBJ1-5
CATSLLVGGDQPQHF
TGTGCCACCAGCCTCCTCGTGGGGGGGGATCAGCCCCAGCATTTT
>TRBV10-3|.|TRBD2|TRBJ2-5
CAISESSGAQETQYF
TGTGCCATCAGTGAGTCTAGCGGGGCACAAGAGACCCAGTACTTC
>TRBV7-2|.|TRBD2|TRBJ2-3
CASSLGTSGRTDTQYF
TGTGCCAGCAGCTTAGGGACTAGCGGACGCACAGATACGCAGTATTTT
>TRBV30|.|.|TRBJ1-3
CAWSGSRPGNTIYF
TGTGCCTGGAGTGGGTCGAGGCCTGGAAACACCATATATTTT
>TRBV7-3|.|TRBD1|TRBJ2-1
CASSALTRGSYNEQFF
TGTGCCAGCAGCGCCCTCACCAGGGGGTCCTACAATGAGCAGTTCTTC
>TRBV5-1|.|TRBD1|TRBJ1-6
CASSTGTVRSPLHF
TGCGCCAGCAGTACCGGGACAGTGAGGTCTCCCCTCCACTTT
>TRBV5-8|.|.|TRBJ2-6
CASSSGGWANVLTF
TGTGCCAGCAGCTCGGGGGGCTGGGCCAACGTCCTGACTTTC
>TRBV2|.|TRBD2|TRBJ2-1
CASRTSGGYNEQFF
TGTGCCAGTAGGACTAGCGGGGGATACAATGAGCAGTTCTTC
>TRBV24-1|.|.|TRBJ1-2
CATSDAGDYGYTF
TGTGCCACCAGTGACGCCGGGGACTATGGCTACACCTTC
>TRBV11-3|.|.|TRBJ1-1
CASSSQGNTEAFF
TGTGCCAGCAGCTCACAGGGAAACACTGAAGCTTTCTTT
>TRBV7-2|.|TRBD2|TRBJ2-1
CASSLVGLAGKNEQFF
TGTGCCAGCAGCTTAGTGGGACTAGCGGGGAAAAATGAGCAGTTCTTC
>TRBV4-3|.|TRBD2|TRBJ2-1
CASSQASGGANEQFF
TGCGCCAGCAGCCAAGCTAGCGGGGGGGCTAATGAGCAGTTCTTC
>TRBV6-6|.|.|TRBJ1-2
CASSPTGVSFLFYGYTF
TGTGCCAGCAGTCCTACGGGGGTATCGTTCCTCTTCTATGGCTACACCTTC
>TRBV5-1|.|TRBD1|TRBJ1-4
CASSFLGQGGEKLFF
TGCGCCAGCAGCTTTTTAGGACAGGGGGGTGAAAAACTGTTTTTT
>TRBV5-4|.|TRBD2|TRBJ2-1
CASSLGGGAGINEQFF
TGTGCCAGCAGCTTGGGGGGAGGAGCGGGGATCAATGAGCAGTTCTTC
>TRBV5-1|.|TRBD1|TRBJ2-2
CASSLGTGVNTGELFF
TGCGCCAGCAGCTTAGGGACAGGGGTGAACACCGGGGAGCTGTTTTTT
>TRBV7-8|.|.|TRBJ2-5
CASSLGPSQETQYF
TGTGCCAGCAGCTTAGGTCCTAGCCAAGAGACCCAGTACTTC
>TRBV14|.|.|TRBJ1-6
CASSQVRGNSPLHF
TGTGCCAGCAGCCAAGTTAGGGGCAATTCACCCCTCCACTTT